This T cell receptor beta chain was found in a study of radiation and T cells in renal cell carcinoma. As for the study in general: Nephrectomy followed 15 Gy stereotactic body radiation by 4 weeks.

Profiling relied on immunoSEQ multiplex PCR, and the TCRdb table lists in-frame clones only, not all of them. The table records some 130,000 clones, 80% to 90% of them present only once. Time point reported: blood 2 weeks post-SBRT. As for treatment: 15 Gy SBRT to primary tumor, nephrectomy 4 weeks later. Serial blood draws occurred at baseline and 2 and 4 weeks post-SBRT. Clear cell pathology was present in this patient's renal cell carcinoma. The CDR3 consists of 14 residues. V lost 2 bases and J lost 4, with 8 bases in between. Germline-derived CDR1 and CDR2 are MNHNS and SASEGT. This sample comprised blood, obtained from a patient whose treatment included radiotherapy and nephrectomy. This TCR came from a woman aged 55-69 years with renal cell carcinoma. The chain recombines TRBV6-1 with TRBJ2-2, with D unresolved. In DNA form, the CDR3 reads TGTGCCAGCAGTGAATACAGAAGCACCGGGGAGCTGTTTTTT. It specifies CASSEYRSTGELFF.